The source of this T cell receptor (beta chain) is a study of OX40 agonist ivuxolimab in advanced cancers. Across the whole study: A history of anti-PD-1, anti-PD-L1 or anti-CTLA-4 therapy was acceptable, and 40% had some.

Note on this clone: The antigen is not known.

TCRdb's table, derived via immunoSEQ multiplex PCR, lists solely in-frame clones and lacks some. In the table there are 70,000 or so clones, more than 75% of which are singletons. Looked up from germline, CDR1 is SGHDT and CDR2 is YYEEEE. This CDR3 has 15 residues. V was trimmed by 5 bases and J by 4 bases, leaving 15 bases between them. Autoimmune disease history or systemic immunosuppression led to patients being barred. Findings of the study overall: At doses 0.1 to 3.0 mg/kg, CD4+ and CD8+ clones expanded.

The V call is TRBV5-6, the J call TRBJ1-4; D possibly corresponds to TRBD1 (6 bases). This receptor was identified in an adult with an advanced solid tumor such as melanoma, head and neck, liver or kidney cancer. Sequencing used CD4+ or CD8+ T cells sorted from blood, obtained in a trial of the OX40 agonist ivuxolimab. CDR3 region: CASSGGAALNEKLFF. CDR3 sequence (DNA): TGTGCCAGCAGTGGGGGGGCTGCTCTTAATGAAAAACTGTTTTTT.